The TCR beta chain under discussion was sequenced for a study of T cell responses to AZD1222 COVID-19 vaccine. Regarding the study as a whole: The donor group comprised mostly white British people and more females; the analysis possibly underestimated clonal diversity. Sampled repertoires all dated from after the peak T cell response. As reported, nearly half of all spike-specific TCRs target variant regions that are unmutated.

Details on this clone: Antigen unknown.

Method: immunoSEQ multiplex PCR; TCRdb's copy keeps in-frame clones and lacks some. The sample records 100,000 to 150,000 clones, about 90% being singletons. Germline V gene data show CDR1 as SGHTA and CDR2 as FQGNSA. V lost 6 bases to trimming and J lost 0 bases, with 18 bases between them. The CDR3 has 17 amino acids. This receptor was obtained from an adult in good health. The chain uses TRBV7-2 and TRBJ1-3; D gene unclear. This specimen was peripheral blood, taken on day 0 of MenACWY control vaccination. The chain's CDR3 is CASRLLPGSSSGNTIYF. The DNA for the CDR3 is TGTGCCAGCAGACTCCTTCCCGGGTCGAGCTCTGGAAACACCATATATTTT.